This entry lists 26 T cell receptor beta chains sequenced from one sample in a study of blood T cell repertoires in COVID-19. The protocol was immunoSEQ multiplex PCR, while the TCRdb copy is restricted to in-frame clones and leaves out a portion. The sample holds around 80,000 clones, around 80% seen once. Sequencing used peripheral blood. These receptors were obtained from a woman of 80 years or more with acute or convalescent COVID-19.

The chain is built from TRBV2 and TRBJ1-2; the D is unclear. The CDR3 spans 13 residues. Trimming removed 6 bases at V and 8 bases at J, with 16 bases between. From germline, CDR1 is SNHLY and CDR2 FYNNEI. The CDR3 protein is CASRTDTGEGYTF. In nucleotides, the CDR3 is TGTGCCAGCAGGACCGACACCGGGGAGGGCTACACCTTC. The whole variable domain, filled in from reference TRBV2 and TRBJ1-2, reads EPEVTQTPSHQVTQMGQEVILRCVPISNHLYFYWYRQILGQKVEFLVSFYNNEISEKSEIFDDQFSVERPDGSNFTLKIRSTKLEDSAMYFCASRTDTGEGYTFGSGTRLTVV.

The chain links TRBV9 to TRBJ2-4, with TRBD1 matching over 8 bases. The CDR3 totals 15 residues. Germline V gene lookup returns CDR1 SGDLS and CDR2 YYNGEE. The J segment lost 7 bases and the V segment lost 4 bases, leaving 10 bases of the junction unmatched. CDR3 in amino acids: CASSPGQGDSNIQYF. The CDR3 DNA follows: TGTGCCAGCAGCCCTGGACAGGGAGATTCGAACATTCAGTACTTC. Filled out from reference TRBV9 and TRBJ2-4, the complete variable domain reads DSGVTQTPKHLITATGQRVTLRCSPRSGDLSVYWYQQSLDQGLQFLIQYYNGEERAKGNILERFSAQQFPDLHSELNLSSLELGDSALYFCASSPGQGDSNIQYFGAGTRLSVL.

The V gene is TRBV18, the J gene TRBJ2-7, with D perhaps TRBD1 (5 bases). The CDR3 length is 16 residues. From germline, CDR1 is KGHSH and CDR2 LQKENI. The ends were cut back, 6 bases at V and 1 base at J, with 19 bases in the middle. The CDR3 nucleotides are TGTGCCAGCTCTCCTCAGGGTTTGGACCTATCCTACGAGCAGTACTTC. Amino acids: CASSPQGLDLSYEQYF. Filled out from reference TRBV18 and TRBJ2-7, the complete variable domain reads NAGVMQNPRHLVRRRGQEARLRCSPMKGHSHVYWYRQLPEEGLKFMVYLQKENIIDESGMPKERFSAEFPKEGPSILRIQQVVRGDSAAYFCASSPQGLDLSYEQYFGPGTRLTVT.

This clone qualifies as medium-sized. The chain uses TRBV9 and TRBJ2-3, with 9 bases matching TRBD1. The CDR3 is made up of 15 amino acids. J gave up 6 bases and V 3 bases, and 8 bases lay outside the gene matches. CDR1 is SGDLS, CDR2 YYNGEE, per germline. CDR3 residues: CASSANRGPADTQYF. The CDR3 nucleotides read TGTGCCAGCAGCGCCAACAGGGGGCCGGCGGATACGCAGTATTTT.

This chain connects TRBV11-2 to TRBJ2-7; TRBD1 agrees at 7 bases. J gave up 7 bases and V 5 bases, and 5 bases lay outside the gene matches. CDR3 length: 12 residues. Germline V gene sequence: CDR1 SGHAT, CDR2 FQNNGV. CDR3 DNA: TGTGCCAGCAGCCTTGACAGGGATGAGCAGTACTTC. Translated: CASSLDRDEQYF. The whole variable domain, filled in from reference TRBV11-2 and TRBJ2-7, reads EAGVAQSPRYKIIEKRQSVAFWCNPISGHATLYWYQQILGQGPKLLIQFQNNGVVDDSQLPKDRFSAERLKGVDSTLKIQPAKLEDSAVYLCASSLDRDEQYFGPGTRLTVT.

This clone was detected only once. The rearrangement uses TRBV9 and TRBJ2-5; 8 positions agree with TRBD2. J gave up 5 bases and V 0 bases, and 9 bases lay outside the gene matches. Germline V gene sequence: CDR1 SGDLS, CDR2 YYNGEE. The CDR3 covers 16 residues. CDR3 nucleotide sequence: TGTGCCAGCAGCGTAGGAGCAATAGCGGGAATTGAGACCCAGTACTTC. The encoded protein is CASSVGAIAGIETQYF.

V is TRBV12-3 or TRBV12-4 and J is TRBJ2-3; D remains unclear. Trimming left V 3 bases short and J 5 bases short, with 6 bases between. The CDR3 spans 12 residues. The CDR3: CASSLGLDTQYF. As DNA, the CDR3 is TGTGCCAGCAGTTTGGGCCTAGATACGCAGTATTTT.

V is TRBV6-5 and J is TRBJ2-1, with a possible D match to TRBD1 (5 bases). CDR1 MNHEY and CDR2 SVGAGI come from the germline V gene. V lost 2 bases and J lost 6, with 11 bases in between. There are 14 residues in the CDR3. The CDR3 region has the DNA TGTGCCAGCAGTTACGGGCCAGGGCCCAATGAGCAGTTCTTC. Its translation: CASSYGPGPNEQFF.

The chain is built from TRBV7-2 and TRBJ2-5; D is ambiguous. CDR3 length: 14 amino acids. In germline, CDR1 is SGHTA, CDR2 FQGNSA. The V and J ends lost 5 bases and 5 bases respectively, with 15 bases between them. CDR3 sequence reads: CASSPLRYWETQYF. The CDR3 DNA reads as TGTGCCAGCAGCCCCCTTCGGTACTGGGAGACCCAGTACTTC. Filled out from reference TRBV7-2 and TRBJ2-5, the complete variable domain reads GAGVSQSPSNKVTEKGKDVELRCDPISGHTALYWYRQSLGQGLEFLIYFQGNSAPDKSGLPSDRFSAERTGGSVSTLTIQRTQQEDSAVYLCASSPLRYWETQYFGPGTRLLVL.

The chain is built from TRBV11-2 and TRBJ1-1; 7 nucleotides agree with TRBD1. The ends lost 8 bases at V and 4 bases at J; junction bases unmatched: 7. This CDR3 has 13 amino acids. Germline assignment: CDR1 SGHAT and CDR2 FQNNGV. The CDR3 DNA follows: TGTGCCAGCTCCCAAGCAGGGGGCACTGAAGCTTTCTTT. It is translated as CASSQAGGTEAFF.

CDR3 in DNA: TGTGCCAGCAGCGCCCGACAGGGGACGAACACTGAAGCTTTCTTT. This translates into CASSARQGTNTEAFF. The chain links TRBV7-2 to TRBJ1-1; 8 nucleotides match TRBD1. The CDR3 is made up of 15 amino acids. CDR1 and CDR2 (germline): SGHTA, FQGNSA. V was clipped by 5 bases and J by 1 base; unmatched bases: 6.

The chain is built from TRBV28 and TRBJ2-3; 12 bases are shared with TRBD2. CDR3 size: 14 residues. Germline V CDR1 and CDR2: MDHEN, SYDVKM. Trimming at V came to 10 bases and at J to 6 bases, leaving 8 bases not matched to a gene. In DNA, the CDR3 is TGTGCCACTTGTGGGACTAGCGGGTGGGATACGCAGTATTTT. Residues: CATCGTSGWDTQYF.

The chain couples TRBV5-5 to TRBJ2-1; TRBD1 might be the D (5 bases). Trimming stripped 3 bases from V and 4 bases from J, with 14 bases between. The CDR3 runs to 15 residues. CDR1 is SGHKS, CDR2 YYEKEE, per germline (reference sequence). The CDR3 reads CASSSDTNPYNEQFF. Here the CDR3 DNA reads TGTGCCAGCAGCTCGGACACTAACCCTTACAATGAGCAGTTCTTC.

This chain links TRBV10-3 with TRBJ2-5; D possibly corresponds to TRBD2 (7 bases). CDR3 length: 18 amino acids. Trimming took off 2 bases at V and 5 bases at J, with 24 bases between the two ends. Per germline, CDR1 ENHRY and CDR2 SYGVKD. CDR3 in amino acids: CAISETSRPKGGQETQYF. The CDR3 bases are TGTGCCATCAGTGAGACGAGTCGCCCTAAGGGGGGGCAGGAGACCCAGTACTTC.

The V and J genes are TRBV20-1 and TRBJ2-1; 11 bases agree with TRBD2. V trimming: 3 bases; J trimming: 6 bases; junction bases outside the gene matches: 7. This CDR3 is 15 amino acids long. Germline CDR1 DFQATT, CDR2 SNEGSKA (reference sequence). CDR3 protein: CSASLGTSGTNEQFF. The CDR3 bases are TGCAGTGCTAGTCTCGGGACTAGCGGAACCAATGAGCAGTTCTTC.

The chain uses TRBV7-2 and TRBJ2-4, with TRBD2 matching 7 bases. The CDR3 covers 17 residues. V lost 2 bases, J lost 0 bases, and 7 bases stayed unmatched. CDR1 is SGHTA and CDR2 is FQGNSA in the germline V gene. CDR3 in DNA: TGTGCCAGCAGCTTAAACGGGGGAGGGCTAGCCAAAAACATTCAGTACTTC. It specifies CASSLNGGGLAKNIQYF.

V usage is TRBV28 and J usage is TRBJ2-1; D is possibly TRBD2 (7 bases). This CDR3 has 12 residues. Germline V gene sequence: CDR1 MDHEN, CDR2 SYDVKM. V lost 5 bases and J 16 bases, leaving 18 bases between the germline ends. This CDR3 is CASSPAGDGGFF. The CDR3 coding sequence is TGTGCCAGCAGTCCTGCGGGGGATGGGGGCTTCTTC. The entire variable domain, with the rest obtained from reference TRBV28 and TRBJ2-1, is as follows: DVKVTQSSRYLVKRTGEKVFLECVQDMDHENMFWYRQDPGLGLRLIYFSYDVKMKEKGDIPEGYSVSREKKERFSLILESASTNQTSMYLCASSPAGDGGFFGPGTRLTVL.

The chain recombines TRBV19 with TRBJ2-3, with D possibly matching TRBD1 (5 bases). Germline V gene lookup returns CDR1 LNHDA and CDR2 SQIVND (reference sequence). The CDR3 is made up of 15 amino acids. V was trimmed by 1 base and J by 4 bases, leaving 12 bases between them. The CDR3 loop is CASSIAARAPDTQYF. The CDR3 coding sequence is TGTGCCAGTAGTATAGCGGCCAGGGCGCCAGATACGCAGTATTTT.

The V call is TRBV13, the J call TRBJ2-7; no clear D gene. Germline V gene sequence: CDR1 PRHDT, CDR2 FYEKMQ (reference sequence). This CDR3 is built from 14 residues. Trimming removed 3 bases at V and 6 bases at J, with 15 bases between. Written as DNA, the CDR3 is TGTGCCAGCAGCTTGGGCCGGTATACAGCCGAGCAGTACTTC. It yields the protein CASSLGRYTAEQYF.

V and J are TRBV10-3 and TRBJ2-7, with a tentative D call TRBD1 (6 bases). V lost 4 bases and J lost 5, with 21 bases in between. This CDR3 region has 16 residues. Germline V lookup: CDR1 ENHRY, CDR2 SYGVKD. CDR3: CAISGVGTSLLNEQYF. The CDR3 DNA follows: TGTGCCATCAGTGGGGTCGGGACATCCCTTTTAAACGAGCAGTACTTC.

This chain links TRBV2 with TRBJ2-2; the match to TRBD2 covers 7 bases. V shed 4 bases, J shed 3 bases, and the junction held 5 bases outside the gene matches. This CDR3 is built from 15 residues. Germline V gene sequence: CDR1 SNHLY, CDR2 FYNNEI. CDR3 amino acids: CASSVLAKDTGELFF. Here the CDR3 DNA reads TGTGCCAGCAGTGTACTAGCGAAAGACACCGGGGAGCTGTTTTTT.

The rearrangement links TRBV6-5 to TRBJ2-3; tentative D call: TRBD2 (5 bases). Trimming shortened V by 4 bases and J by 4 bases, and 12 bases separated the two germline ends. CDR1 MNHEY and CDR2 SVGAGI come from the germline V gene. The CDR3 covers 14 residues. The CDR3 protein is CASSSTDGADTQYF. In nucleotides, the CDR3 is TGTGCCAGCAGTTCCACCGACGGGGCAGATACGCAGTATTTT.

This sequence joins TRBV4-1 and TRBJ2-3, with D uncertain. The V gene's germline CDR1 is MGHRA and CDR2 YSYEKL. This CDR3 is 15 amino acids long. V was clipped by 1 base and J by 4 bases, with 12 bases between them. The CDR3 spells CASSQGTSESDTQYF. In DNA, the CDR3 is TGCGCCAGCAGCCAAGGTACCAGCGAATCAGATACGCAGTATTTT.

The V call is TRBV4-3, the J call TRBJ1-5; 7 bases agree with TRBD1. The CDR3 consists of 15 residues. J was trimmed by 6 bases and V by 3 bases; bases with no gene match: 8. The V gene's germline CDR1 is LGHNA and CDR2 YSLEER. This CDR3 is CASSHSTGSVQPQHF. The CDR3 region has the DNA TGCGCCAGCAGCCATTCGACAGGGTCGGTTCAGCCCCAGCATTTT.

The chain recombines TRBV27 with TRBJ2-7; 10 positions match TRBD1. With V trimmed by 4 bases and J by 1 base, 7 bases remained unmatched. This CDR3 spans 16 amino acids. The germline CDR1 and CDR2 sequences are MNHEY and SMNVEV (reference sequence). CDR3 nucleotides: TGTGCCAGCAGTTCTGATTGGGGACAGGGGTCCTACGAGCAGTACTTC. Translation: CASSSDWGQGSYEQYF.

This CDR3 is CSAVKGFNTEAFF. The CDR3 DNA sequence: TGCAGCGCGGTAAAGGGGTTCAACACTGAAGCTTTCTTT. The J gene is TRBJ1-1, the V gene TRBV29-1, with D maybe TRBD1 (5 bases). Germline CDR1 and CDR2: SQVTM and ANQGSEA. The length of the CDR3 is 13 residues. Trimming removed 7 bases from V and 2 bases from J, with 14 bases in between.